This T cell receptor beta chain was found in a study of cytomegalovirus exposure and HLA in healthy donors. A remark on this clone: Its antigen is as yet unknown.

With 60 Vbeta and 13 Jbeta primers, the PCR was carried out. Only in-frame clones appear in the TCRdb table, and some are missing; sequencing was by immunoSEQ multiplex PCR. The sample lists roughly 150,000 clones; around 80% were seen once. Study-level results: Earlier analysis found most TCR beta V segments productive about 87% or about 30% of the time. An observed cluster of highly shared sequence variants was recorded as a likely sequencing artifact. The study carried out a later analysis of TCR beta sequences. It associated 15,000 to 20,000 of them with specific HLA alleles at a false discovery rate of 0.05.

CDR3 size: 14 residues. Germline assignment: CDR1 SGHNT and CDR2 YYREEE (reference sequence). J lost 5 bases, V lost 2 bases, and 4 bases had no gene match. The V call is TRBV5-4, the J call TRBJ1-1; 9 bases align to TRBD1. The receptor was derived from a woman in her thirties or forties in good health and CMV-seropositive. Sample: PBMCs. DNA for the CDR3: TGTGCCAGCAGCTTACAGGGGGCGCGAACTGAAGCTTTCTTT. It yields the protein CASSLQGARTEAFF.